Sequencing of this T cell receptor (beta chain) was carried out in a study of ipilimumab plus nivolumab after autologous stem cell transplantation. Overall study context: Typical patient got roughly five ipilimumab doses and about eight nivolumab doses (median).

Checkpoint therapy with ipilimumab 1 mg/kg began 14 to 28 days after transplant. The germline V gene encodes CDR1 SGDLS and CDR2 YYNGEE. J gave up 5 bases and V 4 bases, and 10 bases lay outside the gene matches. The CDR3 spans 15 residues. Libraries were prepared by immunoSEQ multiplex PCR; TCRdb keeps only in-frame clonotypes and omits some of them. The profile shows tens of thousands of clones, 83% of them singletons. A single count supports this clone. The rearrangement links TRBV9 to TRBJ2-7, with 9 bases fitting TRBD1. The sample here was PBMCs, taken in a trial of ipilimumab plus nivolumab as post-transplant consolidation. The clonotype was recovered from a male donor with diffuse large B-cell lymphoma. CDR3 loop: CASSLWDRVHHEQYF. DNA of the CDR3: TGTGCCAGCAGCCTATGGGACAGGGTCCATCACGAGCAGTACTTC. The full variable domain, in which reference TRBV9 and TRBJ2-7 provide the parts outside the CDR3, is DSGVTQTPKHLITATGQRVTLRCSPRSGDLSVYWYQQSLDQGLQFLIQYYNGEERAKGNILERFSAQQFPDLHSELNLSSLELGDSALYFCASSLWDRVHHEQYFGPGTRLTVT.